This TCR beta chain was identified during a study of OX40 agonist ivuxolimab in advanced cancers. Germline V lookup: CDR1 SEHNR, CDR2 FQNEAQ (reference sequence). The length of the CDR3 is 16 residues. The V end was cut by 5 bases, the J end by 0 bases, with 16 bases between. The protocol was immunoSEQ multiplex PCR, while the TCRdb copy is restricted to in-frame clones and leaves out a portion. Here the sample spans about 70,000 clones, roughly nine tenths being singletons. The rearrangement joins TRBV7-9 to TRBJ1-2, with TRBD1 as a possible D gene (5 bases). The TCR comes from an adult with an advanced solid tumor such as melanoma, head and neck, liver or kidney cancer. The input for sequencing was CD4+ or CD8+ T cells sorted from blood, taken in a trial of the OX40 agonist ivuxolimab. The CDR3 reads CASSPSGDVSNYGYTF. CDR3 sequence (DNA): TGTGCCAGCAGCCCGAGTGGGGACGTCTCTAACTATGGCTACACCTTC.